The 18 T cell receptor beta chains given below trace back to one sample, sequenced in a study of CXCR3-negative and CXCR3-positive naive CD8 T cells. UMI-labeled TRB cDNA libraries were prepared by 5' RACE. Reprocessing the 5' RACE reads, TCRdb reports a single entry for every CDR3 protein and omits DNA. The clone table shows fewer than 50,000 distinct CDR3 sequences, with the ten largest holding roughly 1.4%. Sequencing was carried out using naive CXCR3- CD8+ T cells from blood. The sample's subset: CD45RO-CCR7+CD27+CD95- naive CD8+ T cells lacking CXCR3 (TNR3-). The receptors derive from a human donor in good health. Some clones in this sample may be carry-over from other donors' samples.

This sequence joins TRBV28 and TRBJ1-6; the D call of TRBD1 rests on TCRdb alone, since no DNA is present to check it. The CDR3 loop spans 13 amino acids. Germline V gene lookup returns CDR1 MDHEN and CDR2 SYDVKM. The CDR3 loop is CASSLTGNSPLHF.

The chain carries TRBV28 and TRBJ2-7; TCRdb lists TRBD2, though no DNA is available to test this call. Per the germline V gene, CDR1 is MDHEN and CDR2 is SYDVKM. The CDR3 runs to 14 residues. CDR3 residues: CASSFKAGSYEQYF.

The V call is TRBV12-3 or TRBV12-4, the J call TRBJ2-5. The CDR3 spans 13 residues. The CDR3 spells CASSLYEEETQYF.

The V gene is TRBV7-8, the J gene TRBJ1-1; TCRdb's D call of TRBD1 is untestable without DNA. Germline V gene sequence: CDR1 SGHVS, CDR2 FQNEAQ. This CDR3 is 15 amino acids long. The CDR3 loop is CASSFEQGLRTEAFF. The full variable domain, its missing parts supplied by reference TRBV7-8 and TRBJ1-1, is GAGVSQSPRYKVAKRGQDVALRCDPISGHVSLFWYQQALGQGPEFLTYFQNEAQLDKSGLPSDRFFAERPEGSVSTLKIQRTQQEDSAVYLCASSFEQGLRTEAFFGQGTRLTVV.

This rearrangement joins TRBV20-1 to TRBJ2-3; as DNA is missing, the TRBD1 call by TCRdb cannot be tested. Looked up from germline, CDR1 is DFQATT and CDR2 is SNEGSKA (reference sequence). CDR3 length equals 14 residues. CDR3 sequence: CSARTGGEADTQYF.

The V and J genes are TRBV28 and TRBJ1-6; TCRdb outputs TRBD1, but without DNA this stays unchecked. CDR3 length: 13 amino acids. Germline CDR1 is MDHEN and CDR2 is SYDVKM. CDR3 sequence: CASSDYRNSPLHF.

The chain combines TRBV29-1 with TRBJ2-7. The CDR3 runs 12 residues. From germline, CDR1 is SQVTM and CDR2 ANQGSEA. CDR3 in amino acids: CSVVVQEYEQYF.

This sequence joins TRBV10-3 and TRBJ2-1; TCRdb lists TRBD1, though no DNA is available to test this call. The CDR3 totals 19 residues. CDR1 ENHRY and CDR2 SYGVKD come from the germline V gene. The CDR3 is CAISEIAGTGGRIPDEQFF.

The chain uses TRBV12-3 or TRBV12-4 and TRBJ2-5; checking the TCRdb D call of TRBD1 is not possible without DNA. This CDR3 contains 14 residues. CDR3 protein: CASSFGTGEETQYF.

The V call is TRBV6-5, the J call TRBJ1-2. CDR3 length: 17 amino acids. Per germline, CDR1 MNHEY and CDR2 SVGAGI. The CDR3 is CDSSYSGLRANSYGYTF.

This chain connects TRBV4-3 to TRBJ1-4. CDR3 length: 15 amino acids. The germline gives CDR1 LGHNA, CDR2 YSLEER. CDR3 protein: CASSQGRGEGEKLFF.

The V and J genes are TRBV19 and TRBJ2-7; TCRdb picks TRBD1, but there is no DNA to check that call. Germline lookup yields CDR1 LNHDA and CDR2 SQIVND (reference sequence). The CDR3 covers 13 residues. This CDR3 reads CASSPGEGYEQYF.

The CDR3 is CASSESYEQYF. This chain links TRBV5-6 with TRBJ2-7. The germline CDR1 and CDR2 sequences are SGHDT and YYEEEE. There are 11 residues in the CDR3.

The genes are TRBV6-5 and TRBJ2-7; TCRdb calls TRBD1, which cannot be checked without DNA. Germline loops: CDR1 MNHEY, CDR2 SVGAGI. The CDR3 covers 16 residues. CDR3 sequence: CASSSPNRVGLYEQYF.

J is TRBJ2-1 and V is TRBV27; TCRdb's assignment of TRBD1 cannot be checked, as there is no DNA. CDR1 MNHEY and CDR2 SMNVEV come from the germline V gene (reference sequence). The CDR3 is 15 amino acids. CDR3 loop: CASSLEAGGYDEQFF.

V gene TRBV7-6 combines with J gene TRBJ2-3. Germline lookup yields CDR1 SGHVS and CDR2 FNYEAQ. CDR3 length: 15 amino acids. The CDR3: CASSSDGPSTDTQYF.

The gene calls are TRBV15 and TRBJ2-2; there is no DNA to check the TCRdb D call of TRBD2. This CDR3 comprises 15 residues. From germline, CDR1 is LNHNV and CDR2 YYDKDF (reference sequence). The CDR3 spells CAITEAGGLGGELFF.

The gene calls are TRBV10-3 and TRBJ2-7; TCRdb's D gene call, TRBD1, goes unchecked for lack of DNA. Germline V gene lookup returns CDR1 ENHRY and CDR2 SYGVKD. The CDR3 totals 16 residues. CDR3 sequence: CAISPETGNLGYEQYF.